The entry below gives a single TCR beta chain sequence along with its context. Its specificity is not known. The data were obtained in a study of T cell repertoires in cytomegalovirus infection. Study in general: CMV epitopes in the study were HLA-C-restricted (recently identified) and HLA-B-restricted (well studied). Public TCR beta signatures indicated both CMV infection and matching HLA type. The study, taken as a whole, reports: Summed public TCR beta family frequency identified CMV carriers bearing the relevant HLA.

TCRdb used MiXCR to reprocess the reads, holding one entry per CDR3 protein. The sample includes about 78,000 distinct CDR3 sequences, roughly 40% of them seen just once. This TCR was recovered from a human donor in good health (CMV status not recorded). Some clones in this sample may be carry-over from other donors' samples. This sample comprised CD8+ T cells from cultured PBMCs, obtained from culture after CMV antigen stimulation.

The CDR3 protein is CASSFSGNQETQYF. DNA for the CDR3: TGTGCCAGCAGCTTTTCAGGCAACCAAGAGACCCAGTACTTC. V and J are TRBV7-2 and TRBJ2-5; D unclear. The CDR3 runs to 14 residues. The V gene's germline CDR1 is SGHTA and CDR2 FQGNSA. V lost 3 bases and J lost 0, with 8 bases in between.